The clone carrying this T cell receptor (beta chain) has only a few counts. These data originate in a study of identical twins. TCRdb reprocessed the 5' RACE reads via MiXCR and lists one record per CDR3 protein. The data show nearly 900,000 distinct CDR3 sequences, over 9% seen once. This CDR3 contains 16 residues. Germline V CDR1 and CDR2: SGHTA, FQGTGA. The trim removed 5 bases at V and 6 bases at J, leaving 9 bases unmatched. Another study also made use of these data, one on yellow fever vaccine responses in identical twins.

The chain links TRBV7-3 to TRBJ2-1, with TRBD2 identical over 11 bases. The clonotype was recovered from a woman aged 18 to 35 in good health. Material for sequencing was PBMCs. CDR3 in amino acids: CASSPRSSGRGNEQFF. DNA of the CDR3: TGTGCCAGCAGCCCCCGGAGTAGCGGGAGGGGCAATGAGCAGTTCTTC.